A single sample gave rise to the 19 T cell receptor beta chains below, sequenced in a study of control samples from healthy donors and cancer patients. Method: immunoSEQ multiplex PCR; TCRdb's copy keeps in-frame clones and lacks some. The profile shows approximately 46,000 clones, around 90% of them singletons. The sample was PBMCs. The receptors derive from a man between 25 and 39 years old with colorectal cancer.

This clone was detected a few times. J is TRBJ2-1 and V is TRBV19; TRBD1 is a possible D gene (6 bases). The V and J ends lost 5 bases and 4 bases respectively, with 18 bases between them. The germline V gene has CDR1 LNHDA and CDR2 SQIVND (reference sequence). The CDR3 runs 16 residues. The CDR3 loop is CASSVNQGKLYNEQFF. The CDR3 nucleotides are TGTGCCAGTAGTGTCAATCAGGGGAAACTGTACAATGAGCAGTTCTTC. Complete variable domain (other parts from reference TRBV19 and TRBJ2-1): DGGITQSPKYLFRKEGQNVTLSCEQNLNHDAMYWYRQDPGQGLRLIYYSQIVNDFQKGDIAEGYSVSREKKESFPLTVTSAQKNPTAFYLCASSVNQGKLYNEQFFGPGTRLTVL.

Written as DNA, the CDR3 is TGTGCCAGCAGGGAGGGTACCTCTGGGGCCAACGTCCTGACTTTC. This gives the protein CASREGTSGANVLTF. V usage is TRBV6-5 and J usage is TRBJ2-6; D perhaps matches TRBD2 (6 bases). Trimming took 6 bases from V and 0 from J, leaving 9 bases between them. The CDR3 has 15 residues. CDR1 is MNHEY and CDR2 is SVGAGI in the germline V gene.

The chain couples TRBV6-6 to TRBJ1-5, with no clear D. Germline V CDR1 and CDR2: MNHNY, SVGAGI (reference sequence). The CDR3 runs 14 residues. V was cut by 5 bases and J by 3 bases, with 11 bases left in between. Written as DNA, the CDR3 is TGTGCCAGCAGTCCCTCGGAAACCAATCAGCCCCAGCATTTT. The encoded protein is CASSPSETNQPQHF.

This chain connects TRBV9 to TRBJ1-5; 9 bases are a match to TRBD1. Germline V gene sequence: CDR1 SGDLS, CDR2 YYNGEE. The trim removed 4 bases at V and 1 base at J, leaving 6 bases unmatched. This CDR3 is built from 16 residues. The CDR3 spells CASSPGTGRSNQPQHF. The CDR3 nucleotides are TGTGCCAGCAGCCCCGGGACAGGGCGGAGCAATCAGCCCCAGCATTTT. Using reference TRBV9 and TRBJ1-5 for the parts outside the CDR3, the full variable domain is DSGVTQTPKHLITATGQRVTLRCSPRSGDLSVYWYQQSLDQGLQFLIQYYNGEERAKGNILERFSAQQFPDLHSELNLSSLELGDSALYFCASSPGTGRSNQPQHFGDGTRLSIL.

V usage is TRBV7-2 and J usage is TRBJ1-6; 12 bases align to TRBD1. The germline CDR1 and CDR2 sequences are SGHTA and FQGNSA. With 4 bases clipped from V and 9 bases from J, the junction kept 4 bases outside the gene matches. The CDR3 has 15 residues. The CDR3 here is CASSSRDRGLSPLHF. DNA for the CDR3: TGTGCCAGCAGCTCCCGGGACAGGGGGCTTTCACCCCTCCACTTT.

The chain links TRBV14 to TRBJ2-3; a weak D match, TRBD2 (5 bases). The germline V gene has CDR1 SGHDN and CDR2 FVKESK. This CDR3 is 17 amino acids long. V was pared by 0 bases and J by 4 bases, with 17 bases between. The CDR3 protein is CASSQETRIRVPDTQYF. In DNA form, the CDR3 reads TGTGCCAGCAGCCAAGAAACTAGAATTAGAGTCCCAGATACGCAGTATTTT.

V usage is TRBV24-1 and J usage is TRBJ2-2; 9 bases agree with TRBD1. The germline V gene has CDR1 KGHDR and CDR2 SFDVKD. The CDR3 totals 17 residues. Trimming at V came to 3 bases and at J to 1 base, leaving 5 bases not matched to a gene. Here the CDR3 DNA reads TGTGCCACCAGTGATCCCTGGACAGGGGTGAACACCGGGGAGCTGTTTTTT. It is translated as CATSDPWTGVNTGELFF.

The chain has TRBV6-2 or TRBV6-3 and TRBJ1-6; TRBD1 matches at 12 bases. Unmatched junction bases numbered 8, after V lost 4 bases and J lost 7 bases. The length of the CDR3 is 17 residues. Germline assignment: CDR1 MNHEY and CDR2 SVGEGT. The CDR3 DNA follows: TGTGCCAGCAGTTTTCGGGACAGGGGGCCAACCAATTCACCCCTCCACTTT. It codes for CASSFRDRGPTNSPLHF.

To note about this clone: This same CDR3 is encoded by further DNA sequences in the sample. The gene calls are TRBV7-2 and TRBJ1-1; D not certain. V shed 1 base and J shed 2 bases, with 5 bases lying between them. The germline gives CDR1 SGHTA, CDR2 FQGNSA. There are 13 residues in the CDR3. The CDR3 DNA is TGTGCCAGCAGCTTAGTCCATAACACTGAAGCTTTCTTT. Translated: CASSLVHNTEAFF.

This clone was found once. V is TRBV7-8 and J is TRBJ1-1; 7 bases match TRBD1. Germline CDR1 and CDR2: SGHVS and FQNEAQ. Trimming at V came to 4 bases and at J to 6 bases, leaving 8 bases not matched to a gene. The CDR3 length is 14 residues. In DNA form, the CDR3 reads TGTGCCAGCAGCTCAACAGGGGCGTCGGCTGAAGCTTTCTTT. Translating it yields CASSSTGASAEAFF.

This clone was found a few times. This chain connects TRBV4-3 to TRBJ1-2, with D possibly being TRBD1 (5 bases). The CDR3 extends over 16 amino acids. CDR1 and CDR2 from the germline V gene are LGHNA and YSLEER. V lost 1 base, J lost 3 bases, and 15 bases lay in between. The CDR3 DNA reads TGCGCCAGCAGCCAAGTTACTCGAGGAGGGGACTATGGCTACACCTTC. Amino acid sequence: CASSQVTRGGDYGYTF.

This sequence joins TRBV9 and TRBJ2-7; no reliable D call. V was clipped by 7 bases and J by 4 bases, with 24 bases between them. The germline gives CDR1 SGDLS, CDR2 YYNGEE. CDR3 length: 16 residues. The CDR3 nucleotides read TGTGCCAGCTCCCCTACCGCTGGACCCAATTTTTACGAGCAGTACTTC. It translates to CASSPTAGPNFYEQYF.

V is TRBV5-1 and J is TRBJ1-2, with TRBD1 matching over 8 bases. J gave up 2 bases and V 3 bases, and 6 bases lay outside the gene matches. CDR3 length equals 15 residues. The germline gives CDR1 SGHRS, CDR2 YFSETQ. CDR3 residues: CASSYGQGINYGYTF. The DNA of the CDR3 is TGCGCCAGCAGCTACGGACAGGGTATAAACTATGGCTACACCTTC.

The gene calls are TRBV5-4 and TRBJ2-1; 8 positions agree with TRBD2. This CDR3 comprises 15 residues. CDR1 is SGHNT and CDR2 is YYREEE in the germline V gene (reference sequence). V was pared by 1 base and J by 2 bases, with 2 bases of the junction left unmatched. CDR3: CASSLTGGPYNEQFF. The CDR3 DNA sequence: TGTGCCAGCAGCTTGACGGGGGGGCCCTACAATGAGCAGTTCTTC.

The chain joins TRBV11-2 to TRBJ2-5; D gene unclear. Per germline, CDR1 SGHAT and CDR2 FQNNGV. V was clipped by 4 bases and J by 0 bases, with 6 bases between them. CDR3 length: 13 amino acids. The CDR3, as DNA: TGTGCCAGCAGCTGGGCTTACCAAGAGACCCAGTACTTC. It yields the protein CASSWAYQETQYF.

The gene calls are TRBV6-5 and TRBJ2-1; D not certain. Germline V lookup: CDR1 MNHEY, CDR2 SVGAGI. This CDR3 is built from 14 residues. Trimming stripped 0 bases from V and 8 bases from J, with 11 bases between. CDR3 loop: CASSYSISGHEQFF. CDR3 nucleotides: TGTGCCAGCAGTTACTCGATCTCAGGCCATGAGCAGTTCTTC.

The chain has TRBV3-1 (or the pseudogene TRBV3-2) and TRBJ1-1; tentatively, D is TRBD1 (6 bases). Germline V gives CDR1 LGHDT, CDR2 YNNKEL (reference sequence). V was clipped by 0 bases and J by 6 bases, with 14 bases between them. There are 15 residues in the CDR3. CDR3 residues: CASSQDRRGKAEAFF. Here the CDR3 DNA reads TGTGCCAGCAGCCAAGATCGAAGGGGGAAGGCTGAAGCTTTCTTT.

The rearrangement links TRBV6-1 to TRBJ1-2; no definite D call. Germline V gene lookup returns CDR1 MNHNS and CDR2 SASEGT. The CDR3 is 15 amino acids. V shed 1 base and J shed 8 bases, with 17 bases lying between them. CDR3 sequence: CASSEVGVGSSGYTF. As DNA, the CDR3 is TGTGCCAGCAGTGAAGTGGGTGTCGGGTCAAGCGGCTACACCTTC.

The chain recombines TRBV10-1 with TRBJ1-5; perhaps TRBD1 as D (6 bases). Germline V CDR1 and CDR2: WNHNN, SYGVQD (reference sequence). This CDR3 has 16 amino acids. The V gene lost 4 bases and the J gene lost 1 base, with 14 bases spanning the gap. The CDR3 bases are TGCGCCAGCAGTGGAGAATACAGGGAGAGCAATCAGCCCCAGCATTTT. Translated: CASSGEYRESNQPQHF.